Below, one T cell receptor (beta chain) is given with its context. The data stem from a study of blood T cells in healthy people across ages. The length of the CDR3 is 14 residues. The germline gives CDR1 SGHRS, CDR2 YFSETQ. Sample-barcoded 5' priming and a J-beta primer mix drove a second PCR of roughly 6 to 12 cycles. TCRdb ran MiXCR on the 5' RACE reads and lists one entry per CDR3 protein. The table includes hundreds of thousands of distinct CDR3 sequences, around half detected once. The chain has TRBV5-1 and TRBJ2-5, with 8 positions matching TRBD1. The J call is doubtful: the DNA matches TRBJ2-7 better. This clonotype was sampled from a woman aged 60-75 years in good health. The specimen sequenced was blood. The CDR3 DNA is TGCGCCAGCAGCTTGGAAGGACAGGGTTTCGAGCAGTACTTC. This encodes CASSLEGQGFEQYF.